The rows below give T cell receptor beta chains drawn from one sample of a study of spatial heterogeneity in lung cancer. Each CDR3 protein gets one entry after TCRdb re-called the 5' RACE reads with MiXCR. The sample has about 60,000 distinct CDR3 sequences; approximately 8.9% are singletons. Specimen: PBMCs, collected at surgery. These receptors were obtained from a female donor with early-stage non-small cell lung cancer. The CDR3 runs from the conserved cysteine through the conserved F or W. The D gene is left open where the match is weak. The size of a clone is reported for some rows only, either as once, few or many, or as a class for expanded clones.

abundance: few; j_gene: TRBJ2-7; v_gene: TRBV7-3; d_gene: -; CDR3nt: TGTGCCAGCAGCTTAAATGGCGGCAGGGGATACGAGCAGTACTTC; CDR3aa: CASSLNGGRGYEQYF
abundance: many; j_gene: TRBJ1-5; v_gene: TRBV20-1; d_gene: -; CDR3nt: TGCAGTGCTAGAGCGTTCTGGGACACCGACAATCAGCCCCAGCATTTT; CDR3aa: CSARAFWDTDNQPQHF
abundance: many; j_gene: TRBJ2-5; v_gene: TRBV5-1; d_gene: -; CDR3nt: TGCGCCAGCAGCTTGGGGGGATTAGAGACCCAGTACTTC; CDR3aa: CASSLGGLETQYF
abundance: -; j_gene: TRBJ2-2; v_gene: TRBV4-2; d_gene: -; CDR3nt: TGTGCCAGCAGCCAAGCATCCGGGGAGCTGTTTTTT; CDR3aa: CASSQASGELFF
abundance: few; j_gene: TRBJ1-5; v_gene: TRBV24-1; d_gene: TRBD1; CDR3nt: TGTGCCACCAGTGAGGGTACAGGGGCGCTACCCGCCCAGCATTTT; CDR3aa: CATSEGTGALPAQHF
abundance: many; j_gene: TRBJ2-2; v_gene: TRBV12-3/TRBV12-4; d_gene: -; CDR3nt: TGTGCCAGCAGTTTAGCAGCCCGGAACACCGGGGAGCTGTTTTTT; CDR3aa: CASSLAARNTGELFF
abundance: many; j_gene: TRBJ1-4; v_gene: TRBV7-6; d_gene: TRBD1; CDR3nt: TGTGCCAGCAGCTTGGCCGGGACAGGGGGTGAAAAACTGTTTTTT; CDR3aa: CASSLAGTGGEKLFF
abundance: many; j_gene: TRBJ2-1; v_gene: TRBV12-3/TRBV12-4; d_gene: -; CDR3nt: TGTGCCAGCAGCAAAAGTAGTTCCTACAATGAGCAGTTCTTC; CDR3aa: CASSKSSSYNEQFF
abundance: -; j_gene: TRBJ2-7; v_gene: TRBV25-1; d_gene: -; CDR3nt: TGTGCCAGCAGTGAAGTGGTCGAGCAGTACTTC; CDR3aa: CASSEVVEQYF
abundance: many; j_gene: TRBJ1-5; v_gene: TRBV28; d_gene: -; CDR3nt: TGTGCCAGCAGGAGGGTGAGAAGTCAGCCCCAGCATTTT; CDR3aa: CASRRVRSQPQHF
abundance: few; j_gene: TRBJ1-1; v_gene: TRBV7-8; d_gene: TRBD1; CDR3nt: TGTGCCAGCAGCTTCAGGGCAGGGGGGATCGCTGAAGCTTTCTTT; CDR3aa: CASSFRAGGIAEAFF
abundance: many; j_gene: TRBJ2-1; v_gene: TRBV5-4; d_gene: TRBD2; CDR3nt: TGTGCCAGCAGCTTGGCCGTGGGGGGGACCTACAATGAGCAGTTCTTC; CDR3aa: CASSLAVGGTYNEQFF
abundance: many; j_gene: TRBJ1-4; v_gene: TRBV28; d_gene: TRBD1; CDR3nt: TGTGCCAGCAGCCCTCCCTCAACCGGGACAGGGGTTATCGAAAAACTGTTTTTT; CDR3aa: CASSPPSTGTGVIEKLFF
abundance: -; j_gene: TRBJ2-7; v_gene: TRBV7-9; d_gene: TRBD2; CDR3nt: TGTGGCAGCAGCTCGAGACCCGGGACTAGCGGGGGCAACTCCTACGAGCAGTACTTC; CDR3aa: CGSSSRPGTSGGNSYEQYF